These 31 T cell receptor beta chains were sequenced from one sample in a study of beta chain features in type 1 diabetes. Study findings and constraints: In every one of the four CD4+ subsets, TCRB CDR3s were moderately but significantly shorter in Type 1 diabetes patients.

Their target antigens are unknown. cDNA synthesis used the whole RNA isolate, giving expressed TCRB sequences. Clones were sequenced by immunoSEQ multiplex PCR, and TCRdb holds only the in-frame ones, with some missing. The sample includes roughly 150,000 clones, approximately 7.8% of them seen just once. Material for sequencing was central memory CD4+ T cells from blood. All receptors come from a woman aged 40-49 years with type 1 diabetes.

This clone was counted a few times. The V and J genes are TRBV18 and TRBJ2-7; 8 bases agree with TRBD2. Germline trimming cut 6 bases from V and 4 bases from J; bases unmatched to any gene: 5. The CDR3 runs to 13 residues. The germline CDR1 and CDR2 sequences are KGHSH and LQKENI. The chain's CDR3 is CASSASGLYEQYF. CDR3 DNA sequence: TGTGCCAGCTCGGCTAGCGGGCTGTACGAGCAGTACTTC. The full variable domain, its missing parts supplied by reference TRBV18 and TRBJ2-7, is NAGVMQNPRHLVRRRGQEARLRCSPMKGHSHVYWYRQLPEEGLKFMVYLQKENIIDESGMPKERFSAEFPKEGPSILRIQQVVRGDSAAYFCASSASGLYEQYFGPGTRLTVT.

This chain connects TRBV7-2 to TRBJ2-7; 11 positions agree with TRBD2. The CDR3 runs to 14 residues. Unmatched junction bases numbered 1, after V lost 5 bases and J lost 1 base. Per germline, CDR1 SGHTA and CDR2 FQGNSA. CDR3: CASSRLAGSYEQYF. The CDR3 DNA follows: TGTGCCAGCAGCCGACTAGCGGGATCCTACGAGCAGTACTTC.

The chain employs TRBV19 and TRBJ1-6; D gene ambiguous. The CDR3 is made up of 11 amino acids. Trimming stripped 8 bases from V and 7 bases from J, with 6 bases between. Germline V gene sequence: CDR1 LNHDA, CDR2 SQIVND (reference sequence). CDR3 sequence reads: CASSRNSPLHF. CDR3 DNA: TGTGCCAGTTCCAGGAATTCACCCCTCCACTTT. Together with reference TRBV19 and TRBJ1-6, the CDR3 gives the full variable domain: DGGITQSPKYLFRKEGQNVTLSCEQNLNHDAMYWYRQDPGQGLRLIYYSQIVNDFQKGDIAEGYSVSREKKESFPLTVTSAQKNPTAFYLCASSRNSPLHFGNGTRLTVT.

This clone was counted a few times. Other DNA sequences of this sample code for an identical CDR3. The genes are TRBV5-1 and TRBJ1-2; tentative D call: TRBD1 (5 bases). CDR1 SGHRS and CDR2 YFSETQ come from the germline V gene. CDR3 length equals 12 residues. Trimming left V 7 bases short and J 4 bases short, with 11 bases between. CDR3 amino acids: CASSSGGYGYTF. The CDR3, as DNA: TGCGCCAGCTCGTCCGGGGGCTATGGCTACACCTTC. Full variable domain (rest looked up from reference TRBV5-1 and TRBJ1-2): KAGVTQTPRYLIKTRGQQVTLSCSPISGHRSVSWYQQTPGQGLQFLFEYFSETQRNKGNFPGRFSGRQFSNSRSEMNVSTLELGDSALYLCASSSGGYGYTFGSGTRLTVV.

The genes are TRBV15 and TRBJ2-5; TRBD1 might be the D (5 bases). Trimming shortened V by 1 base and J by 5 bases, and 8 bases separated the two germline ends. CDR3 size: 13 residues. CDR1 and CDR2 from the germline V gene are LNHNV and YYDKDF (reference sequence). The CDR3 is CATSRGGLETQYF. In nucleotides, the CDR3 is TGTGCCACCAGCAGAGGGGGCTTGGAGACCCAGTACTTC. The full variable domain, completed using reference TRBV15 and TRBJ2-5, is DAMVIQNPRYQVTQFGKPVTLSCSQTLNHNVMYWYQQKSSQAPKLLFHYYDKDFNNEADTPDNFQSRRPNTSFCFLDIRSPGLGDTAMYLCATSRGGLETQYFGPGTRLLVL.

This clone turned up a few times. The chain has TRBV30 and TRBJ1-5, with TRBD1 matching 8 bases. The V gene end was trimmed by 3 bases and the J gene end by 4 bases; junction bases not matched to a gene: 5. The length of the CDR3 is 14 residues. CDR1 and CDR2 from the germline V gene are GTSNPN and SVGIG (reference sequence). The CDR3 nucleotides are TGTGCCTGGAGCCCCGGGACAGGAAATCAGCCCCAGCATTTT. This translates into CAWSPGTGNQPQHF.

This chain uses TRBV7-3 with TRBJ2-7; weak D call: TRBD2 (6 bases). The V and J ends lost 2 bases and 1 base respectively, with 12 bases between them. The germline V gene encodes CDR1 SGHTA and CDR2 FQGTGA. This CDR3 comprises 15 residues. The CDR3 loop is CASSLRSGDSYEQYF. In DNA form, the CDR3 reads TGTGCCAGCAGCTTACGGTCGGGGGATTCCTACGAGCAGTACTTC. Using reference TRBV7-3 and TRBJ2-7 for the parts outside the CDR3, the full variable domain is GAGVSQTPSNKVTEKGKYVELRCDPISGHTALYWYRQSLGQGPEFLIYFQGTGAADDSGLPNDRFFAVRPEGSVSTLKIQRTERGDSAVYLCASSLRSGDSYEQYFGPGTRLTVT.

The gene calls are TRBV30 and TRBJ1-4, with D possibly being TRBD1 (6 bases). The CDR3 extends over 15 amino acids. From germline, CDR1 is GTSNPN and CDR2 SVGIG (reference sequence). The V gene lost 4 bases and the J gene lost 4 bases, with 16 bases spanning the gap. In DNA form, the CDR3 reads TGTGCCTGGAAGGAGGCCGGACAGCATAATGAAAAACTGTTTTTT. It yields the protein CAWKEAGQHNEKLFF. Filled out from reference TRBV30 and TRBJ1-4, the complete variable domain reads SQTIHQWPATLVQPVGSPLSLECTVEGTSNPNLYWYRQAAGRGLQLLFYSVGIGQISSEVPQNLSASRPQDRQFILSSKKLLLSDSGFYLCAWKEAGQHNEKLFFGSGTQLSVL.

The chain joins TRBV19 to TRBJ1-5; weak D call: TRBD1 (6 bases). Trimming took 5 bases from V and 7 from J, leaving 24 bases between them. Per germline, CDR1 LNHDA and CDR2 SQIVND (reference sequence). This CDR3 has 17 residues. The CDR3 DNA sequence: TGTGCCAGTAGTCCCCTCCAGGGGCCCACAGGGCGGCAGCCCCAGCATTTT. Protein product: CASSPLQGPTGRQPQHF. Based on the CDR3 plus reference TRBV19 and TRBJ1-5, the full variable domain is DGGITQSPKYLFRKEGQNVTLSCEQNLNHDAMYWYRQDPGQGLRLIYYSQIVNDFQKGDIAEGYSVSREKKESFPLTVTSAQKNPTAFYLCASSPLQGPTGRQPQHFGDGTRLSIL.

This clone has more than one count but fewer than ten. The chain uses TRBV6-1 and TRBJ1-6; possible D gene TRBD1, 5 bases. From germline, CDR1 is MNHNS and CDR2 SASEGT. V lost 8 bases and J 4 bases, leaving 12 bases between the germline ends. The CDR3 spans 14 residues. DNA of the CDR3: TGTGCCAGCCAGATGGGGGGATATAATTCACCCCTCCACTTT. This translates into CASQMGGYNSPLHF.

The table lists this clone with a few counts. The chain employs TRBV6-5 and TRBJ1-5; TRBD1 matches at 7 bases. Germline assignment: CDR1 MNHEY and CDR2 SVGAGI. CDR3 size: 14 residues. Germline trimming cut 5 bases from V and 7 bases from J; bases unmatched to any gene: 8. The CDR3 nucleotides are TGTGCCAGCAGTACCAACCGGGACAGACAGCCCCAGCATTTT. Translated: CASSTNRDRQPQHF.

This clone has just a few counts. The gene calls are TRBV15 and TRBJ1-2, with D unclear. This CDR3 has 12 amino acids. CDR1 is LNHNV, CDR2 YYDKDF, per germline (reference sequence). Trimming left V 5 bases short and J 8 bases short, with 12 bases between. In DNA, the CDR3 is TGTGCCACCAGCGCAAGCTCCTGGGGCTACACCTTC. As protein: CATSASSWGYTF.

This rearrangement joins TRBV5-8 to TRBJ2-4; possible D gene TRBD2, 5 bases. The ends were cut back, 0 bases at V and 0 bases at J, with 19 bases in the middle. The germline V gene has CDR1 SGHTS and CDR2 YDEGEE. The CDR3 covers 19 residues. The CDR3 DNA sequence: TGTGCCAGCAGCTTGGGGGCGAAAGGGAGCGGTTTAGCCAAAAACATTCAGTACTTC. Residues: CASSLGAKGSGLAKNIQYF.

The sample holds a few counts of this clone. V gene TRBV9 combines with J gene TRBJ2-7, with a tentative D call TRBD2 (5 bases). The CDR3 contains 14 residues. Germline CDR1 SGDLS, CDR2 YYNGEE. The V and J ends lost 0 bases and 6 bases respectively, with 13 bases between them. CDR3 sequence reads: CASSVGGAAGEQYF. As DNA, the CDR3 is TGTGCCAGCAGCGTAGGGGGAGCGGCGGGCGAGCAGTACTTC. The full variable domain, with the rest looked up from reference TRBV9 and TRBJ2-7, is DSGVTQTPKHLITATGQRVTLRCSPRSGDLSVYWYQQSLDQGLQFLIQYYNGEERAKGNILERFSAQQFPDLHSELNLSSLELGDSALYFCASSVGGAAGEQYFGPGTRLTVT.

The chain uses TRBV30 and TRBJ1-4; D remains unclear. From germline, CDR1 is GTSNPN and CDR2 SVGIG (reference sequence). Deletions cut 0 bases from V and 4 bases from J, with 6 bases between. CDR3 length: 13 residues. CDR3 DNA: TGTGCCTGGAGTGTACTTAGTAATGAAAAACTGTTTTTT. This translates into CAWSVLSNEKLFF.

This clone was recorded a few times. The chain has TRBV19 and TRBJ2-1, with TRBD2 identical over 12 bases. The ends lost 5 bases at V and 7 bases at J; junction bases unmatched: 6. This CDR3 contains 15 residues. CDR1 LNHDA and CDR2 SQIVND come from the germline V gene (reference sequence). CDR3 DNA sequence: TGTGCCAGTAGTCGAGGACTAGCGGGACAAAATGAGCAGTTCTTC. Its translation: CASSRGLAGQNEQFF. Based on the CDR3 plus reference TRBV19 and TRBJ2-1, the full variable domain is DGGITQSPKYLFRKEGQNVTLSCEQNLNHDAMYWYRQDPGQGLRLIYYSQIVNDFQKGDIAEGYSVSREKKESFPLTVTSAQKNPTAFYLCASSRGLAGQNEQFFGPGTRLTVL.

The CDR3 DNA reads TGTGCCAGCAGTGTCCGAGGGGCCCGGGACAGGGTAAGCGAGCAGTACTTC. Translating gives CASSVRGARDRVSEQYF. The gene calls are TRBV6-1 and TRBJ2-7, with 9 nucleotides matching TRBD1. The J segment lost 6 bases and the V segment lost 4 bases, leaving 16 bases of the junction unmatched. The CDR3 length is 17 residues. Germline V lookup: CDR1 MNHNS, CDR2 SASEGT.

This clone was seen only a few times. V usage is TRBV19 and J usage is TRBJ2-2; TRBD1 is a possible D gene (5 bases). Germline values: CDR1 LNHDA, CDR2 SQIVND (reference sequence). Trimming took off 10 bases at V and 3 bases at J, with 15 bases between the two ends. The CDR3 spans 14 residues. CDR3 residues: CATTQGPHTGELFF. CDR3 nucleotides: TGTGCCACCACGCAGGGCCCGCACACCGGGGAGCTGTTTTTT.

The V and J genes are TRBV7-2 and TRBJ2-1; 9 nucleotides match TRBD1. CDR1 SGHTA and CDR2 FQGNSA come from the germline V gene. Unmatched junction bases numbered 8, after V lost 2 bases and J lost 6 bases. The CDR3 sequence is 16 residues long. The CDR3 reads CASSLTGTGTGNEQFF. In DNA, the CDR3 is TGTGCCAGCAGCTTAACCGGGACAGGGACCGGCAATGAGCAGTTCTTC.

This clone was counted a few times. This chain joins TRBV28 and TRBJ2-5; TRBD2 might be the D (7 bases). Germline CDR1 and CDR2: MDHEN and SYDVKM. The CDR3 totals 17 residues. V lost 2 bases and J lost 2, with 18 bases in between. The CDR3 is CASSLVGGGPSQETQYF. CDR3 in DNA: TGTGCCAGCAGTTTAGTGGGGGGGGGCCCATCTCAAGAGACCCAGTACTTC.

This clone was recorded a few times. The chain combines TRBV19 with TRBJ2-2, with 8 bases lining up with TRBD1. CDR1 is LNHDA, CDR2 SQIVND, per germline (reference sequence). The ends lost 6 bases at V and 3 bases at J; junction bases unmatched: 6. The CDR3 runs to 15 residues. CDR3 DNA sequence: TGTGCCAGTAGGACAGGGGAAGGGGACACCGGGGAGCTGTTTTTT. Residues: CASRTGEGDTGELFF.

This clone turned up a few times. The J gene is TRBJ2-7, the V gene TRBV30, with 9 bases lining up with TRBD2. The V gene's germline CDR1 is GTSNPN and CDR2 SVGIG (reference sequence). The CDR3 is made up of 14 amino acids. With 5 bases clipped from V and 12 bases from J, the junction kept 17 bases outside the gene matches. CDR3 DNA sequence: TGTGCCTGGCGAAGGGGGACTAGCCCCGCAGAGGGGTACTTC. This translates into CAWRRGTSPAEGYF.

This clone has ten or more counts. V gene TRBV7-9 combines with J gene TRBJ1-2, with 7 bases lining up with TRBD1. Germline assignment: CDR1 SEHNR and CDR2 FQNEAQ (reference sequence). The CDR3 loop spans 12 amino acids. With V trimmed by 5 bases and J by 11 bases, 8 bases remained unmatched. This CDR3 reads CASSTGAQGYTF. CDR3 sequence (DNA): TGTGCCAGCAGCACAGGGGCCCAGGGTTACACCTTC.

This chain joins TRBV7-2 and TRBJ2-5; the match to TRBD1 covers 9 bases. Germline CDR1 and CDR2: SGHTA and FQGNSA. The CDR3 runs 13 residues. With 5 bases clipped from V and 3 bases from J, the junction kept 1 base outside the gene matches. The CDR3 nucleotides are TGTGCCAGCAGCAGGACAGGGGAAGAGACCCAGTACTTC. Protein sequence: CASSRTGEETQYF.

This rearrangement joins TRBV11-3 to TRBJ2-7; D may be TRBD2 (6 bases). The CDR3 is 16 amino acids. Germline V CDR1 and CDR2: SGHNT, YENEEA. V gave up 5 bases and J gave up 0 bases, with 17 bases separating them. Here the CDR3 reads CASSRISGPSSYEQYF. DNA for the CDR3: TGTGCCAGCAGCCGAATTAGCGGCCCGAGCTCCTACGAGCAGTACTTC.

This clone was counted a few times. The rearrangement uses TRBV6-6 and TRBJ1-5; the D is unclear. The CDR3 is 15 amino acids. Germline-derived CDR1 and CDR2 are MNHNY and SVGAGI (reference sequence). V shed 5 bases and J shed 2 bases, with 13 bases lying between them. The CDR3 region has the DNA TGTGCCAGCAGTGCGCACTTGGTCCGCAATCAGCCCCAGCATTTT. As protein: CASSAHLVRNQPQHF.

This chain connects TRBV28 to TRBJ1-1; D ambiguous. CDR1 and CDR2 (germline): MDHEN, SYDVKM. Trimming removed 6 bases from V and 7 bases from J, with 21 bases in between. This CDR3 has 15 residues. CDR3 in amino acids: CASSPNHGGGGEAFF. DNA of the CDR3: TGTGCCAGCAGCCCAAACCACGGAGGAGGCGGTGAAGCTTTCTTT. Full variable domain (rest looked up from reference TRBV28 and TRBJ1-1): DVKVTQSSRYLVKRTGEKVFLECVQDMDHENMFWYRQDPGLGLRLIYFSYDVKMKEKGDIPEGYSVSREKKERFSLILESASTNQTSMYLCASSPNHGGGGEAFFGQGTRLTVV.

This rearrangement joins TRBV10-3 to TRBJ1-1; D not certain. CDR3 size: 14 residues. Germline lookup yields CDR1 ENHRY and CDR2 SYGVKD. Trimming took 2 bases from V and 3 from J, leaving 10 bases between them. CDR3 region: CAISERAGDTEAFF. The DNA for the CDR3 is TGTGCCATCAGTGAGCGGGCCGGGGACACTGAAGCTTTCTTT.

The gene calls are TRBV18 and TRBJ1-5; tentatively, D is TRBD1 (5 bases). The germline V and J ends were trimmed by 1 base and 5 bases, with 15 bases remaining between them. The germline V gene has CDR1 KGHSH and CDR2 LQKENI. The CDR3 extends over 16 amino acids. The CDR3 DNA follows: TGTGCCAGCTCACCACGGATCGGGGGGAAGGATCAGCCCCAGCATTTT. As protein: CASSPRIGGKDQPQHF.

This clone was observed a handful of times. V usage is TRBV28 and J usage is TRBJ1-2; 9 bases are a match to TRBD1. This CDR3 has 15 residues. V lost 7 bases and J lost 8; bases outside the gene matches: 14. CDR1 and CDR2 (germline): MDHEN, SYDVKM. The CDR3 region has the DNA TGTGCCAGCAACATTCCCGGGACAGGGTCCGGAGGCTACACCTTC. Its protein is CASNIPGTGSGGYTF.

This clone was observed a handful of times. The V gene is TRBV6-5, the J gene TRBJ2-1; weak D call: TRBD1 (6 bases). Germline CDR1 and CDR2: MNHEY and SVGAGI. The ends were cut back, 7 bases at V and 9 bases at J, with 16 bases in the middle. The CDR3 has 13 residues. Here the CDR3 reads CASNGQSKVEQFF. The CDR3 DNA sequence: TGTGCCAGCAACGGACAGTCGAAGGTTGAGCAGTTCTTC.